Following are 23 T cell receptor beta chains from one sample sequenced in a study of cytomegalovirus exposure and HLA in healthy donors. PCR involved 60 Vbeta and 13 Jbeta primers. Clones were sequenced by immunoSEQ multiplex PCR, and TCRdb holds only the in-frame ones, with some missing. The sample yields some 150,000 clones, about 78% seen once. The sequenced sample was PBMCs. The receptors were sampled from a man aged 45-60 years in good health and CMV-seropositive.

The chain uses TRBV7-9 and TRBJ1-2; a possible D gene is TRBD1 (6 bases). Germline V lookup: CDR1 SEHNR, CDR2 FQNEAQ (reference sequence). V lost 7 bases and J 3 bases, leaving 15 bases between the germline ends. CDR3 length equals 14 residues. This CDR3 reads CASTIGGGDYGYTF. As DNA, the CDR3 is TGTGCCAGCACCATCGGTGGGGGCGACTATGGCTACACCTTC.

The chain has TRBV5-1 and TRBJ2-2; D possibly corresponds to TRBD1 (5 bases). V dropped 3 bases and J dropped 1 base, with 13 bases sitting between them. Per the germline V gene, CDR1 is SGHRS and CDR2 is YFSETQ. This CDR3 is built from 16 residues. CDR3 coding DNA: TGCGCCAGCAGCTCCATGGCAGGGCAGAACACCGGGGAGCTGTTTTTT. As protein: CASSSMAGQNTGELFF.

The chain has TRBV6-4 and TRBJ2-2, with D maybe TRBD1 (6 bases). V was cut by 6 bases and J by 5 bases, with 13 bases left in between. Germline assignment: CDR1 MRHNA and CDR2 SNTAGT. CDR3 length: 14 residues. For the CDR3, the DNA is TGTGCCAGCAGAGTAACAGGGTCGACCGGGGAGCTGTTTTTT. Its protein is CASRVTGSTGELFF.

The chain recombines TRBV4-3 with TRBJ2-3; 11 nucleotides match TRBD1. V shed 1 base and J 4 bases; nucleotides not matched to a gene: 10. The CDR3 loop spans 18 amino acids. CDR1 and CDR2 from the germline V gene are LGHNA and YSLEER. This CDR3 reads CASSQAPGQGAIADTQYF. The CDR3 DNA is TGCGCCAGCAGCCAAGCCCCAGGACAGGGGGCTATTGCAGATACGCAGTATTTT.

This rearrangement joins TRBV5-4 to TRBJ1-2; 8 nucleotides align to TRBD1. Germline CDR1 SGHNT, CDR2 YYREEE (reference sequence). V lost 3 bases and J lost 4; bases outside the gene matches: 8. CDR3 size: 15 residues. The DNA of the CDR3 is TGTGCCAGCAGCTCGCCCGGGACAGGCAGCTATGGCTACACCTTC. As protein: CASSSPGTGSYGYTF.

This clone was counted a few times. The V call is TRBV7-3, the J call TRBJ1-1; TRBD1 agrees at 8 bases. Germline assignment: CDR1 SGHTA and CDR2 FQGTGA. The CDR3 has 13 amino acids. V was pared by 6 bases and J by 5 bases, with 5 bases of the junction left unmatched. The CDR3 nucleotides are TGTGCCAGCAGTTTGGACAGGGAGACTGAAGCTTTCTTT. This encodes CASSLDRETEAFF.

The gene calls are TRBV13 and TRBJ2-1, with D possibly being TRBD2 (6 bases). Germline loops: CDR1 PRHDT, CDR2 FYEKMQ (reference sequence). The CDR3 extends over 15 amino acids. V dropped 5 bases and J dropped 4 bases, with 15 bases sitting between them. CDR3 bases: TGTGCCAGCAGCCCAAGGGCGGGGACTTACAATGAGCAGTTCTTC. Translated, it gives CASSPRAGTYNEQFF.

The chain uses TRBV29-1 and TRBJ2-4; 9 nucleotides align to TRBD1. V dropped 3 bases and J dropped 0; count of bases not matched to a gene: 12. The CDR3 is 18 residues long. Per the germline V gene, CDR1 is SQVTM and CDR2 is ANQGSEA. For the CDR3, the DNA is TGCAGCGTTGAGGACAGGGGCCTCTCGAATTTAGCCAAAAACATTCAGTACTTC. Translating gives CSVEDRGLSNLAKNIQYF.

V is TRBV29-1 and J is TRBJ1-1; no clear D. V was pared by 3 bases and J by 4 bases, with 12 bases between. The germline CDR1 and CDR2 sequences are SQVTM and ANQGSEA. This CDR3 contains 13 residues. For the CDR3, the DNA is TGCAGCGTTGATATTATGGGGAGCACTGAAGCTTTCTTT. Protein sequence: CSVDIMGSTEAFF.

V and J are TRBV4-3 and TRBJ2-1; 7 nucleotides line up with TRBD1. Germline V gives CDR1 LGHNA, CDR2 YSLEER. This CDR3 region has 17 residues. Trimming at V came to 4 bases and at J to 1 base, leaving 10 bases not matched to a gene. This CDR3 is CASSLYIDRESYNEQFF. As DNA, the CDR3 is TGCGCCAGCAGCCTATACATCGACAGGGAGTCCTACAATGAGCAGTTCTTC.

This chain connects TRBV29-1 to TRBJ1-2; 7 nucleotides match TRBD1. V was clipped by 1 base and J by 7 bases; unmatched bases: 3. The CDR3 length is 12 residues. Germline V gene lookup returns CDR1 SQVTM and CDR2 ANQGSEA. The CDR3 DNA is TGCAGCGTTGAAGGGGACAGCGGTGGCTACACCTTC. This translates into CSVEGDSGGYTF.

In this sample, this clone turned up once. V and J are TRBV5-1 and TRBJ2-7; TRBD1 aligns across 12 bases. Germline assignment: CDR1 SGHRS and CDR2 YFSETQ. The junction had 21 bases not matched to a gene; V was cut back by 4 bases and J by 4 bases. The CDR3 contains 20 residues. In DNA, the CDR3 is TGCGCCAGCAGCAGAAGACCCGGGACAGGGGGCGGCTTGACGGTGTACGAGCAGTACTTC. It specifies CASSRRPGTGGGLTVYEQYF.

Written as DNA, the CDR3 is TGTGCCAGCTCACCACCGAAGGGCGGGAGGGCCGGGGATACGCAGTATTTT. Its translation is CASSPPKGGRAGDTQYF. This chain links TRBV18 with TRBJ2-3; 9 bases are shared with TRBD2. The CDR3 covers 17 residues. Germline V gives CDR1 KGHSH, CDR2 LQKENI. V lost 0 bases to trimming and J lost 6 bases; unmatched junction nucleotides: 10.

The genes are TRBV5-1 and TRBJ2-7; 10 bases map to TRBD1. This CDR3 has 15 amino acids. J gave up 5 bases and V 0 bases, and 5 bases lay outside the gene matches. Germline lookup yields CDR1 SGHRS and CDR2 YFSETQ. The CDR3, as DNA: TGCGCCAGCAGCTTGGTCCTGGGACAGGGGAACGAGCAGTACTTC. Translating gives CASSLVLGQGNEQYF.

The chain has TRBV4-3 and TRBJ2-1, with 11 bases fitting TRBD1. V was pared by 0 bases and J by 5 bases, with 6 bases of the junction left unmatched. The CDR3 length is 17 residues. Per the germline V gene, CDR1 is LGHNA and CDR2 is YSLEER. CDR3 coding DNA: TGCGCCAGCAGCCAAGATCGGTGGGACAGGGGGAACAATGAGCAGTTCTTC. Translation gives CASSQDRWDRGNNEQFF.

This sequence joins TRBV7-3 and TRBJ2-3, with a weak D call TRBD2 (5 bases). Trimming pared 1 base from V and 6 bases from J, leaving 14 bases between. The V gene's germline CDR1 is SGHTA and CDR2 FQGTGA. The CDR3 is 15 residues long. DNA of the CDR3: TGTGCCAGCAGCTTAAATACCGGGCGGGCGGATACGCAGTATTTT. It yields the protein CASSLNTGRADTQYF.

J is TRBJ2-6 and V is TRBV10-3; no reliable D call. The CDR3 extends over 16 amino acids. The ends were cut back, 0 bases at V and 4 bases at J, with 10 bases in the middle. The germline gives CDR1 ENHRY, CDR2 SYGVKD. The CDR3 bases are TGTGCCATCAGTGAGTCAATAAGAGCCGGGGCCAACGTCCTGACTTTC. Encoded protein: CAISESIRAGANVLTF.

The table lists this clone with a count of one. The rearrangement uses TRBV14 and TRBJ1-1; D may be TRBD1 (5 bases). This CDR3 is 12 amino acids long. CDR1 is SGHDN, CDR2 FVKESK, per germline. V was pared by 5 bases and J by 1 base, with 5 bases between. The CDR3, as DNA: TGTGCCAGCAGCGACAGGAACACTGAAGCTTTCTTT. Its protein is CASSDRNTEAFF. Looking up the rest from reference TRBV14 and TRBJ1-1 gives the full variable domain: EAGVTQFPSHSVIEKGQTVTLRCDPISGHDNLYWYRRVMGKEIKFLLHFVKESKQDESGMPNNRFLAERTGGTYSTLKVQPAELEDSGVYFCASSDRNTEAFFGQGTRLTVV.

V usage is TRBV5-4 and J usage is TRBJ2-7; 9 nucleotides line up with TRBD1. The germline gives CDR1 SGHNT, CDR2 YYREEE (reference sequence). The CDR3 has 15 amino acids. V was pared by 3 bases and J by 2 bases, with 6 bases of the junction left unmatched. This CDR3 is CASSSHGTGTYEQYF. The DNA for the CDR3 is TGTGCCAGCAGCTCTCATGGGACAGGGACCTACGAGCAGTACTTC.

The gene calls are TRBV5-6 and TRBJ1-5; weak D call: TRBD1 (5 bases). Germline CDR1 and CDR2: SGHDT and YYEEEE. There are 14 residues in the CDR3. Trimming shortened V by 3 bases and J by 7 bases, and 14 bases separated the two germline ends. The CDR3 DNA sequence: TGTGCCAGCAGCTCACAGGACGGACGACAGCCCCAGCATTTT. It yields the protein CASSSQDGRQPQHF.

This clone came up a few times. The J gene is TRBJ2-1, the V gene TRBV5-1; no clear D. The germline V and J ends were trimmed by 4 bases and 8 bases, with 16 bases remaining between them. Germline-derived CDR1 and CDR2 are SGHRS and YFSETQ. The CDR3 is made up of 14 amino acids. The CDR3 spells CASSIPISMDEQFF. In DNA, the CDR3 is TGCGCCAGCAGCATCCCAATCAGTATGGATGAGCAGTTCTTC. Supplemented by reference TRBV5-1 and TRBJ2-1, the full variable domain reads KAGVTQTPRYLIKTRGQQVTLSCSPISGHRSVSWYQQTPGQGLQFLFEYFSETQRNKGNFPGRFSGRQFSNSRSEMNVSTLELGDSALYLCASSIPISMDEQFFGPGTRLTVL.

The V and J genes are TRBV7-7 and TRBJ2-1, with D tentatively TRBD2 (6 bases). Germline V CDR1 and CDR2: SSHAT, FNYEAQ (reference sequence). This CDR3 region has 15 residues. Between the trimmed V and J ends, which lost 0 bases and 3 bases, there was a span of 9 bases. The CDR3 region is CASSLAEGFYNEQFF. CDR3 DNA: TGTGCCAGCAGCTTAGCGGAGGGTTTCTACAATGAGCAGTTCTTC.

The chain has TRBV18 and TRBJ2-7, with D maybe TRBD2 (6 bases). The length of the CDR3 is 13 residues. Germline V CDR1 and CDR2: KGHSH, LQKENI. V gave up 3 bases and J gave up 3 bases, with 9 bases separating them. The CDR3 spells CASSPRDRYEQYF. The CDR3 region has the DNA TGTGCCAGCTCACCGCGGGACCGCTACGAGCAGTACTTC.